The rows below give T cell receptor beta chains drawn from one sample of a study of control samples from healthy donors and cancer patients. The method was immunoSEQ multiplex PCR; TCRdb's version includes in-frame clones alone and lacks a portion of them. The table lists around 79,000 clones, roughly 93% of them singletons, with 1.3% in the top ten. The source material was PBMCs. These receptors all come from a woman between 40 and 50 years old with lung cancer. The CDR3 runs from the conserved cysteine through the conserved F or W. The order of the fields is CDR3 protein, CDR3 DNA, clone size, J gene, D gene, V gene, CDR3 length. A D gene is named only where the DNA matches it firmly. A row's size may be missing; if present it is once, few, many or a size class.

CDR3 protein: CASSSRVVSQLGAFF; CDR3 DNA: TGTGCCAGCAGCTCGAGGGTAGTAAGTCAATTAGGAGCTTTCTTT; clone size: -; J gene: TRBJ1-1; D gene: -; V gene: TRBV7-2; CDR3 length: 15
CDR3 protein: CASSLVGQGYEQYF; CDR3 DNA: TGTGCCAGCAGCTTAGTGGGACAGGGCTACGAGCAGTACTTC; clone size: -; J gene: TRBJ2-7; D gene: TRBD1; V gene: TRBV7-9; CDR3 length: 14
CDR3 protein: CASRQGDEKLFF; CDR3 DNA: TGTGCCAGCAGGCAGGGGGATGAAAAACTGTTTTTT; clone size: few; J gene: TRBJ1-4; D gene: TRBD1; V gene: TRBV27; CDR3 length: 12
CDR3 protein: CASSLTGMDQPQHF; CDR3 DNA: TGCGCCAGCAGCTTGACCGGGATGGATCAGCCCCAGCATTTT; clone size: once; J gene: TRBJ1-5; D gene: -; V gene: TRBV5-1; CDR3 length: 14
CDR3 protein: CASSILPYTGELFF; CDR3 DNA: TGTGCCAGTAGTATCTTACCCTACACCGGGGAGCTGTTTTTT; clone size: -; J gene: TRBJ2-2; D gene: -; V gene: TRBV19; CDR3 length: 14
CDR3 protein: CASSRGATDGKEKLFF; CDR3 DNA: TGTGCCAGTAGTAGGGGGGCGACAGACGGGAAGGAAAAACTGTTTTTT; clone size: -; J gene: TRBJ1-4; D gene: -; V gene: TRBV19; CDR3 length: 16
CDR3 protein: CAISEGAPGANVLTF; CDR3 DNA: TGTGCCATCAGTGAGGGGGCACCGGGGGCCAACGTCCTGACTTTC; clone size: -; J gene: TRBJ2-6; D gene: -; V gene: TRBV10-3; CDR3 length: 15
CDR3 protein: CAISFDSINYGYTF; CDR3 DNA: TGTGCCATCAGCTTTGACAGTATCAACTATGGCTACACCTTC; clone size: -; J gene: TRBJ1-2; D gene: -; V gene: TRBV10-3; CDR3 length: 14
CDR3 protein: CASNAGTGVLEQYF; CDR3 DNA: TGTGCCAGCAACGCCGGGACAGGGGTTTTGGAGCAGTACTTC; clone size: -; J gene: TRBJ2-7; D gene: TRBD1; V gene: TRBV27; CDR3 length: 14
CDR3 protein: CASSWGDSPSGELFF; CDR3 DNA: TGTGCCAGCAGCTGGGGGGACTCCCCTTCCGGGGAGCTGTTTTTT; clone size: -; J gene: TRBJ2-2; D gene: -; V gene: TRBV9; CDR3 length: 15
CDR3 protein: CASSLTGTGPLGFF; CDR3 DNA: TGTGCCAGCAGCTTAACCGGGACAGGTCCTTTGGGGTTCTTC; clone size: -; J gene: TRBJ2-1; D gene: TRBD1; V gene: TRBV28; CDR3 length: 14
CDR3 protein: CASSQRGSSELFF; CDR3 DNA: TGTGCCAGCAGCCAGCGAGGGTCCTCGGAACTTTTTTTT; clone size: -; J gene: TRBJ1-4; D gene: -; V gene: TRBV5-8; CDR3 length: 13
CDR3 protein: CAWSRQYYEQYF; CDR3 DNA: TGTGCCTGGAGTCGACAGTACTACGAGCAGTACTTC; clone size: once; J gene: TRBJ2-7; D gene: -; V gene: TRBV30; CDR3 length: 12
CDR3 protein: CASSPRDRVQAFF; CDR3 DNA: TGTGCCAGCAGCCCCCGGGACAGGGTGCAAGCTTTCTTT; clone size: -; J gene: TRBJ1-1; D gene: TRBD1; V gene: TRBV3-1/TRBV3-2; CDR3 length: 13
CDR3 protein: CASSWTGGGDEAFF; CDR3 DNA: TGCGCCAGCAGCTGGACAGGGGGCGGGGATGAAGCTTTCTTT; clone size: -; J gene: TRBJ1-1; D gene: TRBD1; V gene: TRBV5-1; CDR3 length: 14
CDR3 protein: CAWSVGAGLSNYGYTF; CDR3 DNA: TGTGCCTGGAGTGTAGGTGCAGGTTTGTCTAACTATGGCTACACCTTC; clone size: -; J gene: TRBJ1-2; D gene: -; V gene: TRBV30; CDR3 length: 16
CDR3 protein: CSASPGLDNEQFF; CDR3 DNA: TGCAGTGCCAGTCCGGGCCTTGACAATGAGCAGTTCTTC; clone size: once; J gene: TRBJ2-1; D gene: -; V gene: TRBV20-1; CDR3 length: 13
CDR3 protein: CASSPYDGQGETQYF; CDR3 DNA: TGTGCCAGCTCACCTTACGATGGACAGGGGGAGACCCAGTACTTC; clone size: -; J gene: TRBJ2-5; D gene: TRBD1; V gene: TRBV18; CDR3 length: 15
CDR3 protein: CASSFTDTQYF; CDR3 DNA: TGTGCCAGCAGCTTCACAGATACGCAGTATTTT; clone size: -; J gene: TRBJ2-3; D gene: -; V gene: TRBV7-9; CDR3 length: 11
CDR3 protein: CASSSQGGFAF; CDR3 DNA: TGCGCCAGCAGCTCACAGGGGGGTTTCGCCTTC; clone size: -; J gene: TRBJ1-2; D gene: TRBD1; V gene: TRBV5-1; CDR3 length: 11
CDR3 protein: CATSDRQGPYEQYF; CDR3 DNA: TGTGCCACCAGTGATCGACAGGGACCCTACGAGCAGTACTTC; clone size: once; J gene: TRBJ2-7; D gene: TRBD1; V gene: TRBV24-1; CDR3 length: 14
CDR3 protein: CASSNIGTGPYNEQFF; CDR3 DNA: TGTGCCAGTAGTAATATCGGGACAGGCCCGTACAATGAGCAGTTCTTC; clone size: -; J gene: TRBJ2-1; D gene: TRBD1; V gene: TRBV19; CDR3 length: 16
CDR3 protein: CASSFPPQETQYF; CDR3 DNA: TGTGCCAGCAGTTTTCCCCCCCAAGAGACCCAGTACTTC; clone size: -; J gene: TRBJ2-5; D gene: -; V gene: TRBV28; CDR3 length: 13
CDR3 protein: CAWSPGQPFPNTEAFF; CDR3 DNA: TGTGCCTGGAGTCCAGGACAGCCATTCCCGAACACTGAAGCTTTCTTT; clone size: -; J gene: TRBJ1-1; D gene: -; V gene: TRBV30; CDR3 length: 16
CDR3 protein: CASSQEVFTEAFF; CDR3 DNA: TGTGCCAGCAGCCAAGAGGTGTTCACTGAAGCTTTCTTT; clone size: -; J gene: TRBJ1-1; D gene: -; V gene: TRBV3-1/TRBV3-2; CDR3 length: 13
CDR3 protein: CASSIGTDYGYTF; CDR3 DNA: TGTGCCAGTAGTATAGGGACAGACTATGGCTACACCTTC; clone size: -; J gene: TRBJ1-2; D gene: -; V gene: TRBV19; CDR3 length: 13
CDR3 protein: CASSEIGSGNTIYF; CDR3 DNA: TGTGCCAGCAGCGAGATAGGCTCTGGAAACACCATATATTTT; clone size: -; J gene: TRBJ1-3; D gene: -; V gene: TRBV7-2; CDR3 length: 14
CDR3 protein: CASSLAQQSSYNSPLHF; CDR3 DNA: TGTGCCAGCAGCTTAGCACAGCAGAGCTCCTATAATTCACCCCTCCACTTT; clone size: -; J gene: TRBJ1-6; D gene: -; V gene: TRBV11-2; CDR3 length: 17
CDR3 protein: CASSPPVGGQGEAFF; CDR3 DNA: TGTGCCAGCAGCCCCCCCGTAGGGGGACAGGGTGAAGCTTTCTTT; clone size: -; J gene: TRBJ1-1; D gene: TRBD1; V gene: TRBV6-6; CDR3 length: 15
CDR3 protein: CASSQGVPNQPQHF; CDR3 DNA: TGCGCCAGCAGCCAAGGGGTACCTAATCAGCCCCAGCATTTT; clone size: -; J gene: TRBJ1-5; D gene: -; V gene: TRBV4-1; CDR3 length: 14
CDR3 protein: CASSFTSGQGINEQYF; CDR3 DNA: TGTGCCAGCAGCTTCACGTCGGGACAGGGGATAAACGAGCAGTACTTC; clone size: -; J gene: TRBJ2-7; D gene: TRBD1; V gene: TRBV7-9; CDR3 length: 16
CDR3 protein: CASSIPQYGYTF; CDR3 DNA: TGTGCCAGTAGTATCCCGCAATATGGCTACACCTTC; clone size: -; J gene: TRBJ1-2; D gene: -; V gene: TRBV19; CDR3 length: 12
CDR3 protein: CASSLLQGLNTEAFF; CDR3 DNA: TGTGCCAGCAGCCTATTACAGGGCCTGAACACTGAAGCTTTCTTT; clone size: once; J gene: TRBJ1-1; D gene: -; V gene: TRBV7-9; CDR3 length: 15
CDR3 protein: CASSLAGTAKGYTF; CDR3 DNA: TGCGCCAGCAGCTTGGCCGGGACAGCTAAGGGCTACACCTTC; clone size: -; J gene: TRBJ1-2; D gene: TRBD1; V gene: TRBV5-1; CDR3 length: 14
CDR3 protein: CSASPLAGGAYEQFF; CDR3 DNA: TGCAGTGCTAGTCCACTAGCGGGGGGGGCTTATGAGCAGTTCTTC; clone size: once; J gene: TRBJ2-1; D gene: TRBD2; V gene: TRBV20-1; CDR3 length: 15
CDR3 protein: CASSEQGAGYGYTF; CDR3 DNA: TGTGCCAGCAGCGAACAGGGGGCGGGCTATGGCTACACCTTC; clone size: -; J gene: TRBJ1-2; D gene: TRBD1; V gene: TRBV9; CDR3 length: 14
CDR3 protein: CASSPARGNSPLHF; CDR3 DNA: TGTGCCAGCAGCCCCGCCAGGGGTAATTCACCCCTCCACTTT; clone size: -; J gene: TRBJ1-6; D gene: -; V gene: TRBV7-9; CDR3 length: 14
CDR3 protein: CASSGPWTSGFYEQYF; CDR3 DNA: TGTGCCAGCAGTGGCCCCTGGACTAGCGGGTTCTACGAGCAGTACTTC; clone size: -; J gene: TRBJ2-7; D gene: TRBD2; V gene: TRBV6-2/TRBV6-3; CDR3 length: 16
CDR3 protein: CASSLLSTDTQYF; CDR3 DNA: TGTGCCAGCAGTCTACTTAGCACAGATACGCAGTATTTT; clone size: -; J gene: TRBJ2-3; D gene: -; V gene: TRBV27; CDR3 length: 13
CDR3 protein: CASSDGTGRVNTEAFF; CDR3 DNA: TGTGCCAGCAGCGATGGGACAGGGAGGGTGAACACTGAAGCTTTCTTT; clone size: -; J gene: TRBJ1-1; D gene: TRBD1; V gene: TRBV28; CDR3 length: 16
CDR3 protein: CAWSDRGGRLNEQFF; CDR3 DNA: TGTGCCTGGAGCGATCGGGGGGGCCGGTTAAATGAGCAGTTCTTC; clone size: -; J gene: TRBJ2-1; D gene: TRBD2; V gene: TRBV30; CDR3 length: 15
CDR3 protein: CATRERTPATNEKLFF; CDR3 DNA: TGTGCCACACGGGAGAGAACCCCTGCAACTAATGAAAAACTGTTTTTT; clone size: -; J gene: TRBJ1-4; D gene: -; V gene: TRBV19; CDR3 length: 16
CDR3 protein: CAWDNTYTGELFF; CDR3 DNA: TGTGCCTGGGATAATACTTACACCGGGGAGCTGTTTTTT; clone size: -; J gene: TRBJ2-2; D gene: -; V gene: TRBV30; CDR3 length: 13